This T cell receptor (beta chain) was identified in a study of cytomegalovirus exposure and HLA in healthy donors. Study-wide findings and caveats: Likely technical artifact: a cluster of highly shared sequence variants. Most observed TCR sequences were rare, whereas some public TCRs were detected in many donors.

On this clone: Its antigen is undetermined.

The PCR employed 60 Vbeta primers together with 13 Jbeta primers. The assay was immunoSEQ multiplex PCR, and TCRdb's table has in-frame clones only and misses some. Among fewer than 120,000 clones listed, roughly four fifths were seen once. Per germline, CDR1 MNHEY and CDR2 SMNVEV (reference sequence). The CDR3 runs to 14 residues. The V end was cut by 10 bases, the J end by 2 bases, with 15 bases between. These donors, healthy bone marrow donors, were studied. This TCR came from a woman aged 25-40 years in good health and CMV-seronegative. The chain combines TRBV27 with TRBJ2-1; a possible D gene is TRBD1 (6 bases). The sequenced sample was PBMCs. CDR3 sequence (DNA): TGTGCCACCTGTCGGGACACTACCTACAATGAGCAGTTCTTC. It yields the protein CATCRDTTYNEQFF.